This is a list of T cell receptor beta chains from one sample in a study of cytomegalovirus exposure and HLA in healthy donors. Method: immunoSEQ multiplex PCR; TCRdb's copy keeps in-frame clones and lacks some. The data contain about 120,000 clones, roughly four fifths of them singletons. Sample: PBMCs. These receptors were collected from a woman under 30 in good health and CMV-seronegative. Both conserved end residues are part of each CDR3. D genes are given only for firm matches. Some rows mark clone size as missing; the rest say once, few, many or name a class of expanded clone.

J | V | size | D | CDR3 | DNA
TRBJ1-4 | TRBV19 | - | TRBD1 | CASSKGQGNEKLFF | TGTGCCAGTAGTAAGGGACAGGGGAATGAAAAACTGTTTTTT
TRBJ2-1 | TRBV4-1 | - | - | CASSQDHDRYNEQFF | TGCGCCAGCAGCCAAGATCATGACAGATACAATGAGCAGTTCTTC
TRBJ1-1 | TRBV6-1 | - | - | CASSDSGQGTEAFF | TGTGCCAGCAGTGACTCTGGGCAGGGGACTGAAGCTTTCTTT
TRBJ1-1 | TRBV4-2 | - | - | CASSQDHTQGFF | TGTGCCAGCAGCCAAGATCATACGCAGGGATTTTTT
TRBJ2-3 | TRBV6-5 | - | - | CASTKGGKADTQYF | TGTGCCAGCACCAAAGGGGGAAAGGCAGATACGCAGTATTTT
TRBJ2-5 | TRBV30 | - | TRBD2 | CAWSPPKTSGKETQYF | TGTGCCTGGAGTCCCCCTAAGACTAGCGGTAAAGAGACCCAGTACTTC
TRBJ1-2 | TRBV29-1 | - | TRBD1 | CSAWTGGGGAYGYTF | TGCAGCGCTTGGACAGGGGGCGGTGGGGCATATGGCTACACCTTC
TRBJ1-6 | TRBV5-1 | few | - | CASSFHSRGSPLHF | TGCGCCAGCAGCTTTCACAGTCGTGGTTCACCCCTCCACTTT
TRBJ1-1 | TRBV5-1 | - | - | CASSVIRDSEAFF | TGCGCCAGCAGCGTAATCCGGGACTCTGAAGCTTTCTTT
TRBJ2-6 | TRBV27 | - | - | CASSLVRSSGANVLTF | TGTGCCAGCAGTTTAGTACGGAGCTCTGGGGCCAACGTCCTGACTTTC
TRBJ1-1 | TRBV6-1 | - | TRBD1 | CASSEAGGGGWNTEAFF | TGTGCCAGCAGTGAAGCCGGAGGGGGCGGGTGGAACACTGAAGCTTTCTTT
TRBJ2-2 | TRBV28 | - | - | CASLSQTAGELFF | TGTGCCAGCCTGTCACAGACAGCCGGGGAGCTGTTTTTT
TRBJ1-1 | TRBV12-5 | once | - | CASAVTGGVIRGTEAFF | TGTGCTAGTGCCGTTACAGGCGGCGTAATCAGAGGCACTGAAGCTTTCTTT
TRBJ2-6 | TRBV5-1 | - | - | CASSFGGTGANVLTF | TGCGCCAGCAGCTTCGGGGGAACTGGGGCCAACGTCCTGACTTTC
TRBJ1-1 | TRBV19 | - | - | CASSILGPLNTEAFF | TGTGCCAGTAGTATTCTTGGGCCCTTGAACACTGAAGCTTTCTTT
TRBJ2-7 | TRBV11-1 | - | - | CASSVQGRALYEQYF | TGTGCCAGCAGCGTACAGGGTAGGGCCTTATACGAGCAGTACTTC
TRBJ2-7 | TRBV28 | - | TRBD1 | CASSFPPGQGGNEQYF | TGTGCCAGCAGTTTCCCCCCGGGACAGGGAGGGAACGAGCAGTACTTC
TRBJ2-7 | TRBV6-5 | - | TRBD1 | CASSLAQGAYEQYF | TGTGCCAGCAGTCTGGCACAGGGGGCTTACGAGCAGTACTTC